These 6 T cell receptor beta chains were sequenced from one sample in a study of CD8+ T cells in alopecia areata. RNA extraction and reverse transcription yielded cDNA as sequencing template. Generated by immunoSEQ multiplex PCR, the TCRdb table keeps only in-frame clones and is missing some. The repertoire consists of 90,000 to 130,000 clones, with 45% to 70% occurring once and the leading ten covering 20% to 25%. The sequenced material came from CD8+ T cells sorted from blood. These receptors originate from a human donor in good health.

The rearrangement joins TRBV5-6 to TRBJ2-3; D uncertain. Trimming removed 0 bases at V and 2 bases at J, with 10 bases between. Germline loops: CDR1 SGHDT, CDR2 YYEEEE. This CDR3 spans 15 amino acids. DNA of the CDR3: TGTGCCAGCAGCTTGGGCACCGGAGCCACAGATACGCAGTATTTT. Its translation is CASSLGTGATDTQYF. Filled out from reference TRBV5-6 and TRBJ2-3, the complete variable domain reads DAGVTQSPTHLIKTRGQQVTLRCSPKSGHDTVSWYQQALGQGPQFIFQYYEEEERQRGNFPDRFSGHQFPNYSSELNVNALLLGDSALYLCASSLGTGATDTQYFGPGTRLTVL.

The DNA of the CDR3 is TGTGCCAGCAGTTTCCCGGGGCCAGATACGCAGTATTTT. Residues: CASSFPGPDTQYF. The chain has TRBV7-2 and TRBJ2-3, with D perhaps being TRBD1 or TRBD2 (5 bases each). CDR1 SGHTA and CDR2 FQGNSA come from the germline V gene. Trimming left V 6 bases short and J 4 bases short, with 11 bases between. CDR3 length: 13 amino acids.

This chain connects TRBV5-6 to TRBJ1-1; 9 bases are shared with TRBD1. The CDR3 spans 15 residues. The trim removed 3 bases at V and 1 base at J, leaving 4 bases unmatched. Germline V CDR1 and CDR2: SGHDT, YYEEEE. In DNA form, the CDR3 reads TGTGCCAGCAGCTGGGGACAGGGAGCGAACACTGAAGCTTTCTTT. Translation: CASSWGQGANTEAFF.

This clone came up once. The chain links TRBV5-6 to TRBJ2-7, with unresolved D. The CDR3 runs 11 residues. Germline-derived CDR1 and CDR2 are SGHDT and YYEEEE. Trimming shortened V by 0 bases and J by 6 bases, and 4 bases separated the two germline ends. In DNA, the CDR3 is TGTGCCAGCAGCTTGGACAGCGAGCAGTACTTC. It yields the protein CASSLDSEQYF.

Of note for this clone: The germline gene is not matched at one end of the junction; a read error may be the cause. J is TRBJ2-7 and V is TRBV14; D is undetermined. The CDR3 consists of 12 residues. Per the germline V gene, CDR1 is SGHDN and CDR2 is FVKESK. The DNA for the CDR3 is TGTGCCGGCAGCCTTTGGAACTACGAGCAGTACTTC. As protein: CAGSLWNYEQYF. Supplemented by reference TRBV14 and TRBJ2-7, the full variable domain reads EAGVTQFPSHSVIEKGQTVTLRCDPISGHDNLYWYRRVMGKEIKFLLHFVKESKQDESGMPNNRFLAERTGGTYSTLKVQPAELEDSGVYFCAGSLWNYEQYFGPGTRLTVT.

This clone was seen only a few times. The chain is built from TRBV13 and TRBJ2-4, with D tentatively TRBD1 or TRBD2 (5 bases each). The V gene lost 6 bases and the J gene lost 0 bases, with 15 bases spanning the gap. CDR1 and CDR2 (germline): PRHDT, FYEKMQ (reference sequence). This CDR3 spans 16 amino acids. This CDR3 is CASRQRGDLAKNIQYF. CDR3 nucleotide sequence: TGTGCCAGCAGGCAGAGAGGGGACCTAGCCAAAAACATTCAGTACTTC.